This T cell receptor (beta chain) emerged from a study of early T cells in non-severe SARS-CoV-2 infection. General study results and limits: VDJdb matching favored anti-spike CD8 responses, missing private and CD4 specificities.

This clonotype was observed a few times. Its antigen remains unidentified. V was trimmed by 5 bases and J by 0 bases, leaving 14 bases between them. The CDR3 has 15 residues. Germline CDR1 and CDR2: LNHDA and SQIVND (reference sequence). TCRdb reprocessed the 5' RACE reads via MiXCR and lists one record per CDR3 protein. This sample has about 100,000 distinct CDR3 sequences; about 13% occur once, and the top ten carry around 2.5%. The chain uses TRBV19 and TRBJ2-7; either TRBD1 or TRBD2 may supply D (5 bases each). Sequenced input: whole blood. The clonotype comes from an adult who was a healthcare worker with PCR-confirmed SARS-CoV-2 infection or an uninfected control (not recorded which). The CDR3 sequence: CASSRAPRGSYEQYF. CDR3 bases: TGTGCCAGTAGTCGGGCCCCGAGGGGCTCCTACGAGCAGTACTTC.